These 22 T cell receptor beta chains originate from one sample sequenced in a study of T cells in Graves' hyperthyroidism and ophthalmopathy. RNA transcripts provided the source from which TCR beta CDR3 regions were amplified. A first-round RT-PCR of the TCR CDR3 used the HTBI primer set. A single record per CDR3 protein comes from TCRdb applying MiXCR to the multiplex PCR reads. The profile shows roughly 380,000 distinct CDR3 sequences, about 18% of them singletons. Sequencing was done on a sample of blood. The source of these receptors is a woman aged 18 to 35 with Graves' hyperthyroidism.

At least ten counts were recorded for this clonotype. The V call is TRBV6-1, the J call TRBJ1-1, with a possible D match to TRBD1 (6 bases). The CDR3 sequence is 15 residues long. Germline CDR1 reads MNHNS; CDR2 reads SASEGT. V lost 4 bases to trimming and J lost 5 bases, with 17 bases between them. DNA for the CDR3: TGTGCCAGCAGTGCCGAAGGACAGCGGGCTACTGAAGCTTTCTTT. As protein: CASSAEGQRATEAFF.

This clonotype was recorded a few times. The chain joins TRBV6-2 or TRBV6-3 to TRBJ2-5; 9 nucleotides line up with TRBD2. CDR1 MNHEY and CDR2 SVGEGT come from the germline V gene. V gave up 6 bases and J gave up 4 bases; unmatched junction bases: 21. The CDR3 totals 19 residues. This chain's CDR3 is CASRQWGAGGPPGGETQYF. CDR3 DNA sequence: TGTGCCAGCAGGCAATGGGGAGCGGGGGGTCCCCCGGGGGGAGAGACCCAGTACTTC.

This clonotype was seen ten or more times. This chain joins TRBV15 and TRBJ1-5; D may be TRBD1 (6 bases). This CDR3 has 17 residues. V gave up 0 bases and J gave up 2 bases, with 14 bases separating them. Germline assignment: CDR1 LNHNV and CDR2 YYDKDF (reference sequence). This CDR3 reads CATSRETGWGGNQPQHF. The CDR3 DNA sequence: TGTGCCACCAGCAGAGAAACAGGGTGGGGCGGCAATCAGCCCCAGCATTTT.

This clonotype was recorded at least ten times. The CDR3 sequence is CASSLGVVGEAFF. Written as DNA, the CDR3 is TGTGCCAGCAGCTTAGGGGTGGTCGGTGAAGCTTTCTTT. The chain recombines TRBV11-2 with TRBJ1-1; D is unclear. Germline V gene sequence: CDR1 SGHAT, CDR2 FQNNGV. V was shortened by 1 base and J by 7 bases, with 10 bases between the two germline ends. The CDR3 contains 13 residues.

This clonotype was counted a few times. J is TRBJ2-4 and V is TRBV3-1; either TRBD1 or TRBD2 may fit D (5 bases each). CDR1 and CDR2 from the germline V gene are LGHDT and YNNKEL (reference sequence). This CDR3 spans 16 amino acids. The germline V and J ends were trimmed by 8 bases and 3 bases, with 20 bases remaining between them. In nucleotides, the CDR3 is TGTGCCAGCGAGGGGTTTCTTCCTGGAGGCAAAAACATTCAGTACTTC. This gives the protein CASEGFLPGGKNIQYF.

This sequence joins TRBV9 and TRBJ1-2; 11 nucleotides match TRBD1. After removal of 2 bases from V and 7 bases from J, the junction contained 16 bases not matched to a gene. The length of the CDR3 is 18 residues. Germline-derived CDR1 and CDR2 are SGDLS and YYNGEE. The CDR3 sequence: CASSVVTGTGGEGAGYTF. In DNA, the CDR3 is TGTGCCAGCAGCGTCGTAACCGGGACAGGGGGTGAGGGAGCTGGCTACACCTTC. Using reference TRBV9 and TRBJ1-2 for the parts outside the CDR3, the full variable domain is DSGVTQTPKHLITATGQRVTLRCSPRSGDLSVYWYQQSLDQGLQFLIQYYNGEERAKGNILERFSAQQFPDLHSELNLSSLELGDSALYFCASSVVTGTGGEGAGYTFGSGTRLTVV.

This clonotype was detected many times. The CDR3: CASSLGKETQYF. The CDR3 DNA reads TGTGCCAGCAGCTTAGGGAAAGAGACCCAGTACTTC. The V and J genes are TRBV7-2 and TRBJ2-5, with D hard to call. Germline V CDR1 and CDR2: SGHTA, FQGNSA. V lost 1 base, J lost 3 bases, and 3 bases lay in between. This CDR3 region has 12 residues.

The rearrangement uses TRBV24-1 and TRBJ2-5; TRBD2 matches at 9 bases. Trimming cost V 5 bases and J 2 bases; bases outside gene matches: 5. The CDR3 spans 15 residues. Germline lookup yields CDR1 KGHDR and CDR2 SFDVKD. Here the CDR3 DNA reads TGTGCCACCAGTGTTAGCGGGGGAGCACAAGAGACCCAGTACTTC. The encoded protein is CATSVSGGAQETQYF.

Ten or more counts support this clonotype. V usage is TRBV29-1 and J usage is TRBJ2-5; D is undetermined. CDR1 is SQVTM, CDR2 ANQGSEA, per germline. Trimming cost V 7 bases and J 0 bases, with 12 bases left between them. This CDR3 spans 13 amino acids. The CDR3 here is CSAETVYQETQYF. As DNA, the CDR3 is TGCAGCGCCGAGACTGTCTACCAAGAGACCCAGTACTTC.

Many counts were recorded for this clonotype. The chain carries TRBV27 and TRBJ1-5; tentatively, D is TRBD1 (5 bases). V gave up 6 bases and J gave up 14 bases, with 26 bases separating them. The CDR3 is 15 amino acids. Germline CDR1 MNHEY, CDR2 SMNVEV (reference sequence). As DNA, the CDR3 is TGTGCCAGCAGGCATACAGGAGGGGCGGCAATGGGAGAGCATTTT. This encodes CASRHTGGAAMGEHF.

This clonotype came up many times. The CDR3 nucleotides read TGTGCTAGTGGTTTGGTACCTCCCGGACAGGGCCCCTATGGCTACACCTTC. Protein product: CASGLVPPGQGPYGYTF. The rearrangement joins TRBV12-5 to TRBJ1-2, with 8 bases fitting TRBD1. Germline V gene data show CDR1 as LGHNT and CDR2 as FRNRAP. V was clipped by 0 bases and J by 4 bases; unmatched bases: 10. The CDR3 totals 17 residues.

This clonotype was recorded at least ten times. The chain has TRBV7-9 and TRBJ1-2, with 8 bases matching TRBD1. From germline, CDR1 is SEHNR and CDR2 FQNEAQ (reference sequence). J was trimmed by 6 bases and V by 3 bases; bases with no gene match: 6. CDR3 length: 14 residues. CDR3 loop: CASSFLTGAHGYTF. CDR3 DNA: TGTGCCAGCAGCTTCCTGACAGGGGCACATGGCTACACCTTC. The full variable domain, in which reference TRBV7-9 and TRBJ1-2 provide the parts outside the CDR3, is DTGVSQNPRHKITKRGQNVTFRCDPISEHNRLYWYRQTLGQGPEFLTYFQNEAQLEKSRLLSDRFSAERPKGSFSTLEIQRTEQGDSAMYLCASSFLTGAHGYTFGSGTRLTVV.

In its sample, this clonotype was seen a few times. A much more abundant neighbour one base away suggests this may be a read error. The V call is TRBV27, the J call TRBJ2-4; weak D call: TRBD1 (5 bases). The CDR3 has 16 residues. CDR1 is MNHEY, CDR2 SMNVEV, per germline (reference sequence). The CDR3, as DNA: TGTGCCAGCAGCTCACCGGGCAAGACAGCCAAAAACATTAAGTACTTC. Its translation: CASSSPGKTAKNIKYF.

This clonotype was counted ten times or more. The genes are TRBV19 and TRBJ1-2; the D is unclear. Germline CDR1 reads LNHDA; CDR2 reads SQIVND (reference sequence). The CDR3 is 13 residues long. V lost 0 bases and J lost 4, with 6 bases in between. The CDR3 DNA reads TGTGCCAGTAGTATAGATGGCGGCTATGGCTACACCTTC. It translates to CASSIDGGYGYTF.

This clonotype was observed at least ten times. This chain uses TRBV11-1 with TRBJ2-7; 9 bases fit TRBD1. Losses at the gene ends were 0 bases for V and 1 base for J; bases not matched to a gene: 4. The germline V gene has CDR1 SGHAT and CDR2 FQDESV (reference sequence). This CDR3 contains 16 residues. The CDR3 spells CASSLATGGPSYEQYF. CDR3 nucleotide sequence: TGTGCCAGCAGCTTAGCGACAGGGGGGCCTTCCTACGAGCAGTACTTC. Filled out from reference TRBV11-1 and TRBJ2-7, the complete variable domain reads EAEVAQSPRYKITEKSQAVAFWCDPISGHATLYWYRQILGQGPELLVQFQDESVVDDSQLPKDRFSAERLKGVDSTLKIQPAELGDSAMYLCASSLATGGPSYEQYFGPGTRLTVT.

The CDR3 coding sequence is TGTGCCAGCAGCCAACTGTTCTCACAGTCGAGCTACGAGCAGTACTTC. This encodes CASSQLFSQSSYEQYF. V gene TRBV3-1 combines with J gene TRBJ2-7, with D unclear. Germline V gene sequence: CDR1 LGHDT, CDR2 YNNKEL (reference sequence). V shed 2 bases and J shed 3 bases, with 17 bases lying between them. There are 16 residues in the CDR3.

V is TRBV6-7 and J is TRBJ1-5; no reliable D call. TRBV6-7 is marked as an open reading frame, function uncertain. The CDR3 consists of 15 residues. With 6 bases removed from V and 9 bases from J, the gap between germline ends came to 21 bases. The CDR3 DNA is TGTGCCAGCAGCGCCCAGTCCAGATGGGGTCGGCCCCAGCATTTT. Its translation: CASSAQSRWGRPQHF.

In this sample, this clonotype turned up many times. The chain is built from TRBV12-3 or TRBV12-4 and TRBJ1-1; a possible D gene is TRBD1 (6 bases). The CDR3 is made up of 14 amino acids. Trimming pared 4 bases from V and 4 bases from J, leaving 13 bases between. The CDR3 sequence is CASSSGEGTTEAFF. Written as DNA, the CDR3 is TGTGCCAGCAGTTCAGGGGAGGGAACCACTGAAGCTTTCTTT.

This clonotype was seen ten or more times. V and J are TRBV6-4 and TRBJ1-2; D may be TRBD1 (6 bases). CDR1 MRHNA and CDR2 SNTAGT come from the germline V gene. V was shortened by 4 bases and J by 7 bases, with 16 bases between the two germline ends. The length of the CDR3 is 14 residues. CDR3 amino acids: CASSGPGGRVGYTF. CDR3 DNA: TGTGCCAGCAGTGGACCGGGGGGCAGGGTTGGCTACACCTTC.

This clonotype was seen at least ten times. The CDR3 here is CASSFRGHEQYF. CDR3 bases: TGTGCCAGCAGCTTCCGGGGTCACGAGCAGTACTTC. The chain uses TRBV11-3 and TRBJ2-7; D may be TRBD2 (5 bases). Trimming stripped 3 bases from V and 5 bases from J, with 8 bases between. This CDR3 spans 12 amino acids. Looked up from germline, CDR1 is SGHNT and CDR2 is YENEEA.

This clonotype was found many times. J is TRBJ2-5 and V is TRBV25-1, with 8 bases matching TRBD1. The CDR3 consists of 14 residues. Trimming took 2 bases from V and 3 from J; bases not matched to a gene: 2. CDR1 is MGHDK and CDR2 is SYGVNS in the germline V gene. The CDR3 spells CASSERTGKETQYF. The CDR3 DNA reads TGTGCCAGCAGTGAAAGGACAGGGAAAGAGACCCAGTACTTC. Based on the CDR3 plus reference TRBV25-1 and TRBJ2-5, the full variable domain is EADIYQTPRYLVIGTGKKITLECSQTMGHDKMYWYQQDPGMELHLIHYSYGVNSTEKGDLSSESTVSRIRTEHFPLTLESARPSHTSQYLCASSERTGKETQYFGPGTRLLVL.

In this sample, this clonotype turned up a few times. This chain links TRBV4-1 with TRBJ2-7; 9 bases match TRBD1. The CDR3 is 17 residues long. In germline, CDR1 is MGHRA, CDR2 YSYEKL. Unmatched junction bases numbered 13, after V lost 0 bases and J lost 7 bases. CDR3 sequence (DNA): TGCGCCAGCAGCCAAGAAATACTCACAGGGGGCAATCGGGAGCAGTACTTC. Translated: CASSQEILTGGNREQYF.